The clone carrying this T cell receptor (beta chain) was seen more than once but under ten times. No antigen is known for it. The entry originates in a study of response to subunit inactivated influenza vaccine. Findings and limits, study-wide: There was a suggestion from the authors that each seasonal influenza vaccination recruits few new T cells.

The V segment lost 3 bases and the J segment 4 bases; nucleotides outside the gene matches: 5. The CDR3 covers 16 residues. Germline loops: CDR1 WNHNN, CDR2 SYGVQD (reference sequence). A single record per CDR3 protein comes from TCRdb applying MiXCR to the RT-PCR reads. The table lists around 570,000 distinct CDR3 sequences, under 9% of them singletons. The source of this sequence is a man between 45 and 75 years old who received an inactivated influenza vaccine. This sample comprised PBMCs from blood, obtained roughly 24 months after vaccination. The chain carries TRBV10-1 and TRBJ2-2, with 10 bases lining up with TRBD2. The DNA for the CDR3 is TGCGCCAGCAGTGACTCTTTAGCGGGAGGCACCGGGGAGCTGTTTTTT. Amino acid sequence: CASSDSLAGGTGELFF.